The entry that follows covers one T cell receptor beta chain sequence. Its binding antigen is unknown. The record has no base qualities; no much larger clone is one base away. This sample was taken from a study of siplizumab effects on memory and regulatory T cells (dated by TCRdb to between 2018 and 2021). A note on the overall study: The effect of the anti-CD2 antibody siplizumab on alloreactive T-cell subsets was examined in allogeneic mixed lymphocyte reactions constructed from human PBMCs.

The germline V gene supplies CDR1 SQVTM and CDR2 ANQGSEA. The CDR3 covers 11 residues, taking in both the cysteine and the phenylalanine. Only the CDR3 region is kept as DNA, spanning 33 bases read in frame from base 1. V and J are truncated by 0 bases and 6 bases respectively, leaving an intervening sequence of 2 bases. Overall results and qualifications from the work: The suppressive function of proliferating Tregs from siplizumab cultures was not functionally confirmed. Greater diversity appeared to be present in unstimulated naive T cells than in memory T cells, and a substantial contribution to the alloresponse seemed to be made by naive cells. Among mappable alloreactive CD4+ clones, an average Treg-derived fraction of about 70% was observed with siplizumab, compared with roughly 27% in control reactions. A naive or memory phenotype could not be assigned to roughly 80-95% of proliferating CD4+ or CD8+ clones. The cumulative frequency of alloreactive sequences that could be traced back to unstimulated CD4+ memory T cells was significantly reduced by siplizumab. Because sequences at frequencies below about 10^-5 were poorly captured, only a minor fraction of alloreactive clones could be mapped back to unstimulated subsets.

Sorted unstimulated T cells and proliferating T cells recovered from mixed lymphocyte reactions were subjected to TCRbeta CDR3 sequencing. Fresh whole blood from around 11 HLA-typed healthy donors was used to isolate PBMCs. To map where alloreactive clones came from, unstimulated CD4+ non-regulatory T cells were FACS-sorted. The receptor library was made with the immunoSEQ multiplex PCR assay. Around 10^5 TCR templates per sample were assayed by the deep sequencing platform. Genomic DNA extracted from sorted T cells was used for TCRbeta CDR3 sequencing. The authors' pipeline ran thus. The R programming language was used for clonal analysis of the TCRbeta CDR3 data. Alloreactive CD4+ and CD8+ clones were defined by comparing unstimulated samples with post-reaction CFSE-low samples. Alloreactive CD4+ clones were assigned to regulatory or non-regulatory origin by matching sequences to sorted unstimulated Treg and non-Treg repertoires. Not all clones reach the TCRdb copy of this immuneACCESS table, which keeps in-frame sequences only. Checked studies attribute under half of the gap to unresolved V genes and leave the rest unexplained. V, J and clone size were drawn from that table, and D and trimming were deduced from the DNA. The sample data list some 100,000 clones, and over 85% of these were observed just once. The ten largest clones represent over 0.15% of the sample.

This sequence originates from a human donor in good health. The V gene is TRBV29-1 and the J gene is TRBJ1-4; the D gene is unclear. Sequencing was done on a sample of non-Treg CD4+ T cells sorted from blood. Sample cell subset or site, as interpreted from the label and publication: FACS-sorted unstimulated CD4+ non-regulatory T cells. CDR3 sequence: CSVEEDEKLFF. The DNA is TGCAGCGTTGAAGAGGATGAAAAACTGTTTTTT.